The sequence of this TCR beta chain was determined in a study of blood T cell repertoires in COVID-19. Study-wide context: From T cells, B-cell-depleted T cells, or PBMCs came the material, which was cDNA or gDNA.

Per the original methods: Nucleated cell counts were estimated from reference gene primer amplification. The method was immunoSEQ multiplex PCR; TCRdb's version includes in-frame clones alone and lacks a portion of them. The V and J calls and the clone size are those of that table, but D and trimming were determined from the DNA. This table holds approximately 460,000 clones, roughly nine tenths found once. The Seattle site enrolled patients during active infection and followed them longitudinally. The sequenced sample consisted of peripheral blood. This TCR derives from a young man with COVID-19, enrolled during active disease.

The CDR3 bases are TGTGCCAGTAGGGGGTGGGAGTCGACCGGGGAGCTGTTTTTT. Encoded protein: CASRGWESTGELFF. V and J are TRBV19 and TRBJ2-2; D might be TRBD2 (5 bases). Deletions cut 6 bases from V and 5 bases from J, with 13 bases between. The germline V gene has CDR1 LNHDA and CDR2 SQIVND (reference sequence). CDR3 length: 14 amino acids.